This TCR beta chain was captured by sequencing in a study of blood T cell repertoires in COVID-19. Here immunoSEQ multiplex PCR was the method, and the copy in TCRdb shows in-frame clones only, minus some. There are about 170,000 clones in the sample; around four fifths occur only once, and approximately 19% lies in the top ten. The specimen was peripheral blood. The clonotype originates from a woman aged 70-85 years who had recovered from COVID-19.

The CDR3 is CASSTGVGNTIYF. The CDR3 coding sequence is TGTGCCAGCAGCACAGGGGTTGGAAACACCATATATTTT. This sequence joins TRBV11-3 and TRBJ1-3, with 7 nucleotides matching TRBD1. Germline CDR1 SGHNT, CDR2 YENEEA. The CDR3 is made up of 13 amino acids. Trimming took 5 bases from V and 3 from J; bases not matched to a gene: 1.